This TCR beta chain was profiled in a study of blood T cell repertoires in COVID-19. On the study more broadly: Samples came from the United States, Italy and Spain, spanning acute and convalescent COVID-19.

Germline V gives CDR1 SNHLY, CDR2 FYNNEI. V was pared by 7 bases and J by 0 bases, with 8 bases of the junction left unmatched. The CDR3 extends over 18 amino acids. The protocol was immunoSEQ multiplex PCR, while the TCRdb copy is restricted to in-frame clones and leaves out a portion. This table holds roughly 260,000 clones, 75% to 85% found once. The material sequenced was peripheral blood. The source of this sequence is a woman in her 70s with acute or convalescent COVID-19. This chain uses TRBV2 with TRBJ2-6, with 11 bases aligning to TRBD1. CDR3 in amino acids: CASTPWTGGLSGANVLTF. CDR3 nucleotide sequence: TGTGCCAGCACACCATGGACAGGGGGCCTCTCTGGGGCCAACGTCCTGACTTTC. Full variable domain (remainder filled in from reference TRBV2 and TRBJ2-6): EPEVTQTPSHQVTQMGQEVILRCVPISNHLYFYWYRQILGQKVEFLVSFYNNEISEKSEIFDDQFSVERPDGSNFTLKIRSTKLEDSAMYFCASTPWTGGLSGANVLTFGAGSRLTVL.